This passage covers 11 T cell receptor beta chains from one sample sequenced in a study of OX40 agonist ivuxolimab in advanced cancers. Libraries came from the immunoSEQ multiplex PCR assay. As stored in TCRdb, this immuneACCESS dataset retains in-frame rearrangements with V and J assigned. A fraction of the clones does not appear; measured against another copy, unresolved V genes explain less than half of the discrepancy, and the remainder lacks a known reason. This sample is represented by 100,000 or so clones; 94% of them were singletons. Jointly, the top ten make up approximately 0.2% of the sample. Sequences were derived from CD4+ or CD8+ T cells sorted from blood, sampled in a trial of the OX40 agonist ivuxolimab. These receptors all come from an adult with an advanced solid tumor such as melanoma, head and neck, liver or kidney cancer.

The rearrangement uses TRBV9 and TRBJ2-7, with D perhaps assigned TRBD1 or TRBD2 (5 bases each). The V and J ends lost 1 base and 0 bases respectively, with 17 bases between them. The CDR3 consists of 17 residues. Germline CDR1 SGDLS, CDR2 YYNGEE. In DNA form, the CDR3 reads TGTGCCAGCAGCGTAAGTTTTAGGTTTGGGGGCTCCTACGAGCAGTACTTC. Translation: CASSVSFRFGGSYEQYF.

This clone was picked up one time. The V gene is TRBV9, the J gene TRBJ2-5, with D tentatively TRBD1 (7 bases). Near its end, the DNA agrees better with TRBJ2-7, so the J call may be wrong. Germline lookup yields CDR1 SGDLS and CDR2 YYNGEE. This CDR3 has 16 residues. This chain's CDR3 is CASSPRGQEGFYEQYF. CDR3 DNA: TGTGCCAGCAGCCCGAGAGGACAGGAGGGGTTTTACGAGCAGTACTTC.

The CDR3 DNA sequence: TGTGCCAGCAGTCCCGGGGACAGGGTGAACACTGAAGCTTTCTTT. It codes for CASSPGDRVNTEAFF. The V and J genes are TRBV28 and TRBJ1-1; the match to TRBD1 covers 9 bases. The CDR3 loop spans 15 amino acids. V trimming: 5 bases; J trimming: 0 bases; junction bases outside the gene matches: 4. Looked up from germline, CDR1 is MDHEN and CDR2 is SYDVKM.

This chain connects TRBV28 to TRBJ2-1; weak D call: TRBD2 (6 bases). Trimming left V 2 bases short and J 14 bases short, with 16 bases between. Germline CDR1 and CDR2: MDHEN and SYDVKM. CDR3 length: 13 residues. The CDR3 DNA is TGTGCCAGCAGTTTACTGGGAACTAGCTGGAAGTTCTTC. Translation gives CASSLLGTSWKFF.

V and J are TRBV5-4 and TRBJ2-5; D unclear. Per germline, CDR1 SGHNT and CDR2 YYREEE (reference sequence). Trimming removed 4 bases at V and 2 bases at J, with 6 bases between. The CDR3 consists of 12 residues. The CDR3 DNA reads as TGTGCCAGCAGCCTACCACAAGAGACCCAGTACTTC. Translating gives CASSLPQETQYF.

The V call is TRBV5-3, the J call TRBJ1-3, with TRBD1 identical over 8 bases. TRBV5-3 is labeled an ORF, and its function is uncertain. The CDR3 is 15 amino acids. J was trimmed by 4 bases and V by 5 bases; bases with no gene match: 8. The CDR3 region has the DNA TGTGCCAGAAGGCCCCAAGGACAGGGAGGAAACACCATATATTTT. This encodes CARRPQGQGGNTIYF.

The genes are TRBV28 and TRBJ2-7; D might be TRBD1 (6 bases). V dropped 7 bases and J dropped 4 bases, with 17 bases sitting between them. The CDR3 runs 14 residues. CDR1 MDHEN and CDR2 SYDVKM come from the germline V gene. The CDR3 loop is CASTKQGQIYEQYF. The CDR3 DNA follows: TGTGCCAGCACAAAGCAGGGGCAGATTTACGAGCAGTACTTC.

V and J are TRBV7-3 and TRBJ2-7; D might be TRBD2 (5 bases). The CDR3 extends over 15 amino acids. Germline loops: CDR1 SGHTA, CDR2 FQGTGA. V lost 1 base and J lost 1, with 11 bases in between. This CDR3 reads CASSLRGSESYEQYF. The CDR3 nucleotides read TGTGCCAGCAGCTTAAGAGGGAGTGAGTCCTACGAGCAGTACTTC.

Concerning this clone itself: One junction end disagrees with the germline gene, perhaps due to a read error. The chain recombines TRBV27 with TRBJ2-1; 12 nucleotides align to TRBD2. The CDR3 consists of 18 residues. Germline-derived CDR1 and CDR2 are MNHEY and SMNVEV (reference sequence). In DNA form, the CDR3 reads TGTGCCAGCAGGCGGACTAGCGGGGCCCCTGCCCCCTATAATGAGCAGTTCTTC. Its protein is CASRRTSGAPAPYNEQFF.

The genes are TRBV21-1 and TRBJ2-2. TRBV21-1 is a pseudogene. This CDR3 comprises 16 residues. DNA for the CDR3: TGTGCCAGCAGACCCACAGGGAGGGGGCTAGCCGGGGAGCTGTTTTTT. Protein product: CASRPTGRGLAGELFF.

The chain combines TRBV5-4 with TRBJ2-7; 8 nucleotides line up with TRBD2. The V gene's germline CDR1 is SGHNT and CDR2 YYREEE (reference sequence). The CDR3 is 15 residues long. With 0 bases clipped from V and 4 bases from J, the junction kept 6 bases outside the gene matches. The CDR3 protein is CASSLGAGGTYEQYF. DNA of the CDR3: TGTGCCAGCAGCTTGGGGGCGGGAGGTACTTACGAGCAGTACTTC.